This is a list of T cell receptor beta chains from one sample in a study of OX40 agonist ivuxolimab in advanced cancers. Repertoires were generated with immunoSEQ multiplex PCR, while TCRdb's copy carries only in-frame clones and drops some. The data contain 100,000 to 140,000 clones, around 93% of them singletons. Sequenced material: CD4+ or CD8+ T cells sorted from blood, taken in a trial of the OX40 agonist ivuxolimab. These receptors came from an adult with an advanced solid tumor such as melanoma, head and neck, liver or kidney cancer. Both conserved end residues are part of each CDR3. D genes are given only for firm matches. Not every row has a clone size; where given, it reads once, few, many or a size class.

clone_size: NA; d_call: NA; j_call: TRBJ1-4; v_call: TRBV28; cdr3_nt: TGTGCCAGCGGCCGGATTGGTAGTACTAATGAAAAACTGTTTTTT; cdr3_aa: CASGRIGSTNEKLFF
clone_size: NA; d_call: NA; j_call: TRBJ2-1; v_call: TRBV7-3; cdr3_nt: TGTGCCAGCAGCTTAGGCACCTACAATGAGCAGTTCTTC; cdr3_aa: CASSLGTYNEQFF
clone_size: NA; d_call: TRBD1; j_call: TRBJ1-4; v_call: TRBV28; cdr3_nt: TGTGCCAGCAGTTTAAATAAACAGGGGATGGCTAATGAAAAACTGTTTTTT; cdr3_aa: CASSLNKQGMANEKLFF
clone_size: once; d_call: NA; j_call: TRBJ2-7; v_call: TRBV5-4; cdr3_nt: TGTGCCAGCAGCTTGGGGGCAGGCGCATACCCAAGACCCCAGATGGAGCAGTACTTC; cdr3_aa: CASSLGAGAYPRPQMEQYF
clone_size: NA; d_call: TRBD1; j_call: TRBJ1-2; v_call: TRBV7-8; cdr3_nt: TGTGCCAGCAGCAAATCTACAGGGGCGAACTATGGCTACACCTTC; cdr3_aa: CASSKSTGANYGYTF
clone_size: NA; d_call: TRBD1; j_call: TRBJ2-7; v_call: TRBV27; cdr3_nt: TGTGCCAGCAGGATGAACAGGGGCTCCTACGAGCAGTACTTC; cdr3_aa: CASRMNRGSYEQYF
clone_size: NA; d_call: NA; j_call: TRBJ2-5; v_call: TRBV5-1; cdr3_nt: TGCGCCAGCAGCTTGGCCGGCAGGGGTGCGGAGACCCAGTACTTC; cdr3_aa: CASSLAGRGAETQYF
clone_size: NA; d_call: NA; j_call: TRBJ2-7; v_call: TRBV28; cdr3_nt: TGTGCCAGCAGTTTATCCGCGACCTACGAGCAGTACTTC; cdr3_aa: CASSLSATYEQYF
clone_size: NA; d_call: TRBD2; j_call: TRBJ2-5; v_call: TRBV9; cdr3_nt: TGTGCCAGCAGCGCGGGGGGATCTGTGGAGACCCAGTACTTC; cdr3_aa: CASSAGGSVETQYF
clone_size: NA; d_call: TRBD2; j_call: TRBJ2-2; v_call: TRBV27; cdr3_nt: TGTGCCAGCAGTTTAGGCGGGAGGAACACCGGGGAGCTGTTTTTT; cdr3_aa: CASSLGGRNTGELFF
clone_size: few; d_call: NA; j_call: TRBJ2-4; v_call: TRBV4-2; cdr3_nt: TGTGCCAGCAGCCACACGGACATTCAGTACTTC; cdr3_aa: CASSHTDIQYF
clone_size: NA; d_call: TRBD2; j_call: TRBJ2-3; v_call: TRBV5-4; cdr3_nt: TGTGCCAGCAGCTGGACTAGCGGGGGGGATTTCACAGATACGCAGTATTTT; cdr3_aa: CASSWTSGGDFTDTQYF
clone_size: NA; d_call: NA; j_call: TRBJ1-4; v_call: TRBV6-5; cdr3_nt: TGTGCCAGCAGGGAGCCAGGTTCAACTAATGAAAAACTGTTTTTT; cdr3_aa: CASREPGSTNEKLFF
clone_size: once; d_call: NA; j_call: TRBJ2-3; v_call: TRBV18; cdr3_nt: TGTGCCAGCTCACCCCCTACAGATATATCAGATACGCAGTATTTT; cdr3_aa: CASSPPTDISDTQYF
clone_size: NA; d_call: NA; j_call: TRBJ2-7; v_call: TRBV7-9; cdr3_nt: TGTGCCAGCAGCTTAGAGGGCAGGCCTATTTCCTACGAGCAGTACTTC; cdr3_aa: CASSLEGRPISYEQYF
clone_size: few; d_call: TRBD2; j_call: TRBJ2-7; v_call: TRBV7-2; cdr3_nt: TGTGCCAGCAGCCCCAGACTAGCGGGAGCCGAGCAGTACTTC; cdr3_aa: CASSPRLAGAEQYF
clone_size: NA; d_call: TRBD2; j_call: TRBJ2-7; v_call: TRBV29-1; cdr3_nt: TGCAGCGTCGAGGGTCAAGCGGGAGGGGACTACGAGCAGTACTTC; cdr3_aa: CSVEGQAGGDYEQYF
clone_size: NA; d_call: NA; j_call: TRBJ1-5; v_call: TRBV5-4; cdr3_nt: TGTGCCAGCAGCTTGGCCGGGTCCCTCAATCAGCCCCAGCATTTT; cdr3_aa: CASSLAGSLNQPQHF
clone_size: NA; d_call: NA; j_call: TRBJ2-7; v_call: TRBV18; cdr3_nt: TGTGCCAGCTCACCGGAGGAAAACGAGCAGTACTTC; cdr3_aa: CASSPEENEQYF
clone_size: NA; d_call: NA; j_call: TRBJ1-5; v_call: TRBV10-2; cdr3_nt: TGCGCCAGCAGAGAAGGGCCCCGGCCCAACCAGCCCCAGCATTTT; cdr3_aa: CASREGPRPNQPQHF
clone_size: NA; d_call: NA; j_call: TRBJ1-6; v_call: TRBV5-6; cdr3_nt: TGTGCCAGCAGCGGCGGAGAAATCTATAATTCACCCCTCCACTTT; cdr3_aa: CASSGGEIYNSPLHF
clone_size: NA; d_call: NA; j_call: TRBJ2-4; v_call: TRBV6-4; cdr3_nt: TGTGCCAGCTGGGCAGGGGCCCTGTCTATCGCCAAAAACATTCAGTACTTC; cdr3_aa: CASWAGALSIAKNIQYF
clone_size: NA; d_call: TRBD1; j_call: TRBJ2-5; v_call: TRBV5-4; cdr3_nt: TGTGCCACCCGCGGGACAGGGGGTTCCCAGTACTTC; cdr3_aa: CATRGTGGSQYF
clone_size: NA; d_call: NA; j_call: TRBJ2-1; v_call: TRBV7-2; cdr3_nt: TGTGCCAGCAGCTTAGGGCGGGATCTAGGCAATGAGCAGTTCTTC; cdr3_aa: CASSLGRDLGNEQFF
clone_size: NA; d_call: NA; j_call: TRBJ1-1; v_call: TRBV7-3; cdr3_nt: TGTGCCAGCAGCTCCGGGGTTAACACTGAAGCTTTCTTT; cdr3_aa: CASSSGVNTEAFF